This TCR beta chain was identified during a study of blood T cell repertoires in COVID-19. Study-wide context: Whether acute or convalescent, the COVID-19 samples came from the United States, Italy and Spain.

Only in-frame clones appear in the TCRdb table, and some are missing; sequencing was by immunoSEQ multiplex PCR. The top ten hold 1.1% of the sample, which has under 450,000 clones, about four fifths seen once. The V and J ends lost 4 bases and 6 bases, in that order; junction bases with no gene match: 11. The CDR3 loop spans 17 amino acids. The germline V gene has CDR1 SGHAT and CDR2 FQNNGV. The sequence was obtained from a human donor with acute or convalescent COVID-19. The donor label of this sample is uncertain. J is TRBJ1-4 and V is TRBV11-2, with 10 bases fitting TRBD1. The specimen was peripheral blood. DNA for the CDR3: TGTGCCAGCAGCTCCCTAGGACAGGGGGAAGAGGATGAAAAACTGTTTTTT. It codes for CASSSLGQGEEDEKLFF.